The 28 T cell receptor beta chains reported below all come from one sample, sequenced in a study of blood T cell repertoires in COVID-19. Generated by immunoSEQ multiplex PCR, the TCRdb table keeps only in-frame clones and is missing some. Of roughly 110,000 clones listed, 76% are singletons. The material sequenced was peripheral blood. These receptors all come from a man older than 75 with COVID-19, enrolled during active disease.

The chain links TRBV5-1 to TRBJ2-3, with 8 bases fitting TRBD1. The length of the CDR3 is 15 residues. The germline gives CDR1 SGHRS, CDR2 YFSETQ. The junction had 2 bases not matched to a gene; V was cut back by 2 bases and J by 0 bases. The CDR3 is CASSLQGDSTDTQYF. The CDR3 coding sequence is TGCGCCAGCAGCTTACAGGGGGATAGCACAGATACGCAGTATTTT.

The chain links TRBV5-7 to TRBJ2-6; 8 positions match TRBD2. TRBV5-7 is recorded as an ORF, its role being uncertain. The CDR3 totals 19 residues. V was pared by 5 bases and J by 0 bases, with 13 bases of the junction left unmatched. CDR3 DNA: TGTGCCAGCAGGTTCGATAGCGGGGCCCCCATCTCTGGGGCCAACGTCCTGACTTTC. It is translated as CASRFDSGAPISGANVLTF.

The chain links TRBV5-8 to TRBJ2-6, with TRBD1 as a possible D gene (6 bases). There are 17 residues in the CDR3. Germline CDR1 SGHTS, CDR2 YDEGEE. Trimming removed 3 bases at V and 0 bases at J, with 13 bases between. The DNA of the CDR3 is TGTGCCAGCAGCTCCGGACAGCATCTCTCTGGGGCCAACGTCCTGACTTTC. Its translation: CASSSGQHLSGANVLTF.

This clone came up many times. The rearrangement uses TRBV6-5 and TRBJ2-7; TRBD2 aligns across 8 bases. V gave up 5 bases and J gave up 0 bases; unmatched junction bases: 6. The CDR3 covers 15 residues. The germline gives CDR1 MNHEY, CDR2 SVGAGI. The CDR3 nucleotides are TGTGCCAGCAGTCTTACTAGCGGTAGCTCCTACGAGCAGTACTTC. Protein: CASSLTSGSSYEQYF.

V usage is TRBV27 and J usage is TRBJ1-5; 10 bases match TRBD1. CDR3 length: 16 residues. Germline-derived CDR1 and CDR2 are MNHEY and SMNVEV (reference sequence). V shed 6 bases and J 1 base; nucleotides not matched to a gene: 6. The CDR3 coding sequence is TGTGCCAGCAGCTTCCGGGGACAGGGGAGCAATCAGCCCCAGCATTTT. This encodes CASSFRGQGSNQPQHF.

The chain couples TRBV12-3 or TRBV12-4 to TRBJ1-5, with TRBD1 as a possible D gene (5 bases). The CDR3 runs 13 residues. V dropped 4 bases and J dropped 7 bases, with 11 bases sitting between them. CDR3 loop: CASSWGGGQPQHF. DNA for the CDR3: TGTGCCAGCAGTTGGGGCGGGGGGCAGCCCCAGCATTTT.

This sequence joins TRBV5-4 and TRBJ2-7; 10 bases match TRBD1. The germline V gene encodes CDR1 SGHNT and CDR2 YYREEE (reference sequence). The CDR3 sequence is 15 residues long. V was clipped by 4 bases and J by 0 bases; unmatched bases: 4. CDR3 residues: CASSGGQGSSYEQYF. The DNA for the CDR3 is TGTGCCAGCAGCGGGGGACAGGGGAGCTCCTACGAGCAGTACTTC. Variable domain in full (rest from reference TRBV5-4 and TRBJ2-7): ETGVTQSPTHLIKTRGQQVTLRCSSQSGHNTVSWYQQALGQGPQFIFQYYREEENGRGNFPPRFSGLQFPNYSSELNVNALELDDSALYLCASSGGQGSSYEQYFGPGTRLTVT.

V usage is TRBV29-1 and J usage is TRBJ1-1, with D possibly matching TRBD1 (6 bases). The CDR3 contains 13 residues. Germline V gene data show CDR1 as SQVTM and CDR2 as ANQGSEA. With 2 bases removed from V and 1 base from J, the gap between germline ends came to 8 bases. In nucleotides, the CDR3 is TGCAGCGTTGAAAAGACAGGGAACACTGAAGCTTTCTTT. It yields the protein CSVEKTGNTEAFF.

V and J are TRBV2 and TRBJ2-1, with 11 bases lining up with TRBD1. In germline, CDR1 is SNHLY, CDR2 FYNNEI. After removal of 7 bases from V and 5 bases from J, the junction contained 7 bases not matched to a gene. The CDR3 has 15 residues. The chain's CDR3 is CASNGQGALNNEQFF. In nucleotides, the CDR3 is TGTGCCAGCAACGGACAGGGGGCCTTGAACAATGAGCAGTTCTTC.

Worth noting for this clone: The identical CDR3 is also encoded by other nucleotide sequences in the sample. This CDR3 reads CASSFTGGGYTF. CDR3 coding DNA: TGCGCCAGCAGCTTCACAGGCGGCGGCTACACCTTC. The gene calls are TRBV5-1 and TRBJ1-2; TRBD1 might be the D (5 bases). This CDR3 contains 12 residues. CDR1 and CDR2 from the germline V gene are SGHRS and YFSETQ. V lost 2 bases to trimming and J lost 8 bases, with 10 bases between them.

The sample holds one count of this clone. V usage is TRBV27 and J usage is TRBJ2-1, with TRBD2 as a possible D gene (5 bases). V gave up 8 bases and J gave up 9 bases, with 14 bases separating them. Germline CDR1 reads MNHEY; CDR2 reads SMNVEV (reference sequence). CDR3 length: 12 residues. The CDR3 region is CASGTGVGEQFF. In nucleotides, the CDR3 is TGTGCCAGCGGCACCGGGGTGGGTGAGCAGTTCTTC.

This clone has just one count. This chain joins TRBV7-2 and TRBJ2-7; the match to TRBD2 covers 10 bases. Germline CDR1 SGHTA, CDR2 FQGNSA. V gave up 1 base and J gave up 1 base; unmatched junction bases: 4. The CDR3 loop spans 16 amino acids. For the CDR3, the DNA is TGTGCCAGCAGCTTAGTTGCTAGCGGGGGTTCCTACGAGCAGTACTTC. It encodes CASSLVASGGSYEQYF.

The CDR3 sequence is CASSYWLADTGELFF. The CDR3 coding sequence is TGTGCCAGCAGTTACTGGCTAGCGGACACCGGGGAGCTGTTTTTT. J is TRBJ2-2 and V is TRBV6-5; TRBD2 agrees at 7 bases. Germline assignment: CDR1 MNHEY and CDR2 SVGAGI. The length of the CDR3 is 15 residues. V lost 1 base and J lost 3; bases outside the gene matches: 2.

The rearrangement joins TRBV4-3 to TRBJ1-3, with a weak D call TRBD1 (5 bases). The CDR3 is 16 amino acids. Germline V lookup: CDR1 LGHNA, CDR2 YSLEER. The V gene lost 0 bases and the J gene lost 8 bases, with 17 bases spanning the gap. The CDR3 spells CASSQDWGGRTDTIYF. In DNA, the CDR3 is TGCGCCAGCAGCCAAGATTGGGGGGGGAGGACGGACACCATATATTTT.

The rearrangement uses TRBV18 and TRBJ1-2, with D tentatively TRBD1 (5 bases). CDR3 length: 14 residues. Germline values: CDR1 KGHSH, CDR2 LQKENI. Deletions cut 5 bases from V and 3 bases from J, with 13 bases between. This CDR3 reads CASSGADRYYGYTF. Here the CDR3 DNA reads TGTGCCAGCTCAGGAGCAGACAGATACTATGGCTACACCTTC.

The V and J genes are TRBV18 and TRBJ2-5; 7 nucleotides agree with TRBD1. The ends lost 1 base at V and 2 bases at J; junction bases unmatched: 7. Germline V gives CDR1 KGHSH, CDR2 LQKENI. The CDR3 is 16 amino acids. CDR3 loop: CASSPRFLTGQETQYF. The CDR3 DNA sequence: TGTGCCAGCTCACCACGCTTCTTGACAGGGCAAGAGACCCAGTACTTC.

This chain links TRBV2 with TRBJ1-1; possible D gene TRBD1, 6 bases. Germline CDR1 and CDR2: SNHLY and FYNNEI. V gave up 9 bases and J gave up 4 bases, with 15 bases separating them. CDR3 length: 13 residues. CDR3 loop: CASVRTEGTEAFF. The CDR3 DNA sequence: TGTGCCAGTGTCCGGACAGAGGGCACTGAAGCTTTCTTT.

This chain uses TRBV29-1 with TRBJ1-1; no reliable D call. The CDR3 extends over 12 amino acids. Per the germline V gene, CDR1 is SQVTM and CDR2 is ANQGSEA. Trimming removed 5 bases at V and 4 bases at J, with 11 bases between. In nucleotides, the CDR3 is TGCAGCGTTCTCCCGCGGGGCACTGAAGCTTTCTTT. Translating gives CSVLPRGTEAFF.

The rearrangement joins TRBV28 to TRBJ1-1; the D gene is possibly TRBD1 (6 bases). Per germline, CDR1 MDHEN and CDR2 SYDVKM. V gave up 6 bases and J gave up 1 base, with 12 bases separating them. CDR3 length: 14 residues. CDR3 in amino acids: CASSSPGENTEAFF. The CDR3 DNA is TGTGCCAGCAGCTCCCCAGGGGAGAACACTGAAGCTTTCTTT.

This chain connects TRBV2 to TRBJ1-5; 8 bases map to TRBD1. The CDR3 runs to 14 residues. The germline gives CDR1 SNHLY, CDR2 FYNNEI. Trimming at V came to 6 bases and at J to 6 bases, leaving 7 bases not matched to a gene. The chain's CDR3 is CASRGTGRGQPQHF. The CDR3 coding sequence is TGTGCCAGCAGGGGGACAGGAAGGGGTCAGCCCCAGCATTTT.

The rearrangement links TRBV18 to TRBJ1-2; 8 bases are a match to TRBD1. The CDR3 consists of 15 residues. V was pared by 5 bases and J by 5 bases, with 10 bases of the junction left unmatched. Germline V CDR1 and CDR2: KGHSH, LQKENI. The CDR3 here is CASSTTTGEEYGYTF. In DNA, the CDR3 is TGTGCCAGCTCAACAACGACAGGGGAGGAGTATGGCTACACCTTC.

The chain joins TRBV6-1 to TRBJ1-5; maybe TRBD1 (6 bases). Between the trimmed V and J ends, which lost 3 bases and 0 bases, there was a span of 12 bases. The germline gives CDR1 MNHNS, CDR2 SASEGT. The CDR3 has 16 amino acids. The CDR3 protein is CASSDRTVYSNQPQHF. The CDR3 DNA is TGTGCCAGCAGTGATAGGACAGTCTATAGCAATCAGCCCCAGCATTTT.

The V gene is TRBV21-1, the J gene TRBJ2-7; TRBD2 was called by the table and not checked on the DNA. TRBV21-1 is noted as a pseudogene. This CDR3 is 16 amino acids long. The CDR3 DNA reads as TGTGCCAGCAGCAAACTAATCAGCGGGACGATCCACGAGCAGTACTTC. It yields the protein CASSKLISGTIHEQYF.

This chain uses TRBV7-2 with TRBJ2-7, with 11 bases aligning to TRBD2. CDR1 SGHTA and CDR2 FQGNSA come from the germline V gene. The CDR3 length is 19 residues. V shed 2 bases, J shed 0 bases, and the junction held 12 bases outside the gene matches. CDR3: CASSLRLGGLADHSYEQYF. The CDR3, as DNA: TGTGCCAGCAGCTTACGACTGGGGGGACTAGCGGATCACTCCTACGAGCAGTACTTC. The full variable domain, its missing parts supplied by reference TRBV7-2 and TRBJ2-7, is GAGVSQSPSNKVTEKGKDVELRCDPISGHTALYWYRQSLGQGLEFLIYFQGNSAPDKSGLPSDRFSAERTGGSVSTLTIQRTQQEDSAVYLCASSLRLGGLADHSYEQYFGPGTRLTVT.

The chain joins TRBV2 to TRBJ2-7, with D possibly matching TRBD2 (6 bases). V lost 0 bases to trimming and J lost 2 bases, with 11 bases between them. CDR3 length equals 15 residues. CDR1 and CDR2 (germline): SNHLY, FYNNEI. CDR3 residues: CASSEALKRAYEQYF. The CDR3 DNA reads TGTGCCAGCAGTGAAGCGCTCAAGCGGGCCTACGAGCAGTACTTC.

The rearrangement links TRBV6-1 to TRBJ2-7; 8 positions agree with TRBD2. The germline V gene has CDR1 MNHNS and CDR2 SASEGT. The CDR3 is made up of 14 amino acids. With V trimmed by 2 bases and J by 4 bases, 4 bases remained unmatched. CDR3 DNA sequence: TGTGCCAGCAGTGAACTAGCGGGCGGTTACGAGCAGTACTTC. Translated: CASSELAGGYEQYF.

This clone has just a few counts. This rearrangement joins TRBV21-1 to TRBJ1-2; TRBD1, as called in the table, went unchecked against the DNA. TRBV21-1 is classified as a pseudogene. This CDR3 is 16 amino acids long. In DNA form, the CDR3 reads TGTGCCAGCAGCCCACCCCCGGGCAGGGGCCCCTATGGCTACACCTTC. Its translation is CASSPPPGRGPYGYTF.

The J gene is TRBJ1-2, the V gene TRBV15; D call uncertain. Germline CDR1 is LNHNV and CDR2 is YYDKDF (reference sequence). V was trimmed by 0 bases and J by 4 bases, leaving 15 bases between them. CDR3 length: 16 amino acids. CDR3 DNA: TGTGCCACCAGCAGAGATTTAGGCAGGTCTCCCTATGGCTACACCTTC. This gives the protein CATSRDLGRSPYGYTF.